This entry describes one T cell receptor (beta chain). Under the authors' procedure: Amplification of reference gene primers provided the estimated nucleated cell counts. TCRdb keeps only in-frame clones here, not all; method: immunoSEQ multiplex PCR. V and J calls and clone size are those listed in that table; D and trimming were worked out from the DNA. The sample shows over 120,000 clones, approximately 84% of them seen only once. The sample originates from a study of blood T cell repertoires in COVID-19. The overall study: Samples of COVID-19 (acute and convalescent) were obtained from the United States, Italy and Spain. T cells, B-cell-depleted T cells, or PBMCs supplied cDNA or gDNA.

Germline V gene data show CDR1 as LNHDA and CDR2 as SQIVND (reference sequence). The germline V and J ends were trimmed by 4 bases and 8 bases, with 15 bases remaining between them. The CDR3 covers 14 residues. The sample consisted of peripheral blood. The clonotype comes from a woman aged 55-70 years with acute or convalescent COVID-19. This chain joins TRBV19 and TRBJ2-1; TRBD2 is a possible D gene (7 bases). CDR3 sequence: CASSTPGGRHEQFF. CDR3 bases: TGTGCCAGTAGTACCCCGGGGGGCCGCCATGAGCAGTTCTTC.